This T cell receptor beta chain was captured in a study of regulatory T cells in long-lasting Graves disease. J lost 3 bases, V lost 0 bases, and 8 bases had no gene match. The CDR3 contains 17 residues. Germline V gene sequence: CDR1 KGHSH, CDR2 LQKENI. This clonotype was seen only a few times. Building the TCR beta libraries relied on iRepertoire HTBI primers, and CDR3 regions underwent Arm-PCR. TCRdb analysed the multiplex PCR reads with MiXCR anew, one entry per CDR3 protein. The sample includes fewer than 450,000 distinct CDR3 sequences, about 15% of them seen just once. The time point: newly diagnosed GD, antithyroid drugs for less than 3 months. Following extraction of RNA from PBMCs, that RNA was used to make the TCR library. Each of the patients was recruited from an endocrinology department situated in Xi'an, China. In addition, the sample was reused for a study of T cells in Graves' hyperthyroidism and ophthalmopathy.

This chain connects TRBV18 to TRBJ2-1, with TRBD1 matching over 7 bases. The receptor was isolated from a woman aged 40 to 50 with Graves disease. This sample comprised peripheral blood mononuclear cells (PBMCs), obtained at new diagnosis, from a patient treated with antithyroid drugs. DNA of the CDR3: TGTGCCAGCTCACCACCTGGGACAGACTACTTCTACAATGAGCAGTTCTTC. Translation gives CASSPPGTDYFYNEQFF.